Following are 7 T cell receptor beta chains from one sample sequenced in a study of blood T cell repertoires in COVID-19. Profiled with immunoSEQ multiplex PCR; TCRdb holds only in-frame clones, not every one. The sample has about 69,000 clones; over 70% are singletons. Sequencing was performed on peripheral blood. These receptor sequences come from a man aged 60 to 75 with acute or convalescent COVID-19.

The chain employs TRBV11-2 and TRBJ2-3; a weak D match, TRBD2 (6 bases). From germline, CDR1 is SGHAT and CDR2 FQNNGV. The germline V and J ends were trimmed by 5 bases and 1 base, with 19 bases remaining between them. The CDR3 runs to 17 residues. The CDR3 DNA sequence: TGTGCCAGCAGCCTCCGGGCGGAGTCGGGGGGCACAGATACGCAGTATTTT. Residues: CASSLRAESGGTDTQYF.

DNA for the CDR3: TGTGCCAGCAGCCGGGACAGCTACAATGAGCAGTTCTTC. The encoded protein is CASSRDSYNEQFF. The V gene is TRBV7-3, the J gene TRBJ2-1, with 7 bases that match TRBD1. CDR3 length equals 13 residues. V shed 5 bases, J shed 3 bases, and the junction held 1 base outside the gene matches. Germline V lookup: CDR1 SGHTA, CDR2 FQGTGA.

The CDR3 protein is CASSRFSGAQGRNTGELFF. In nucleotides, the CDR3 is TGCGCCAGCAGCCGTTTCTCAGGGGCACAGGGCAGGAACACCGGGGAGCTGTTTTTT. This chain connects TRBV5-1 to TRBJ1-3; D might be TRBD1 (6 bases). TRBJ2-2 explains the end of the DNA better; the J call may be wrong. The CDR3 sequence is 19 residues long. In germline, CDR1 is SGHRS, CDR2 YFSETQ.

This chain connects TRBV19 to TRBJ1-1; 9 bases map to TRBD1. After removal of 5 bases from V and 6 bases from J, the junction contained 10 bases not matched to a gene. CDR3 length equals 15 residues. Germline CDR1 and CDR2: LNHDA and SQIVND (reference sequence). The CDR3 sequence is CASSRTGTGRAEAFF. The CDR3 nucleotides are TGTGCCAGTAGTCGGACCGGGACAGGGAGGGCTGAAGCTTTCTTT.

The chain is built from TRBV24-1 and TRBJ2-5; the match to TRBD1 covers 11 bases. V shed 5 bases and J 5 bases; nucleotides not matched to a gene: 3. This CDR3 has 14 amino acids. The germline gives CDR1 KGHDR, CDR2 SFDVKD. As DNA, the CDR3 is TGTGCCACCAGTGCGGACAGGGGGCAGGAGACCCAGTACTTC. Its protein product is CATSADRGQETQYF.

V gene TRBV5-4 combines with J gene TRBJ2-1, with D possibly TRBD2 on 5 matching bases. The CDR3 is 17 amino acids. The germline CDR1 and CDR2 sequences are SGHNT and YYREEE (reference sequence). V gave up 2 bases and J gave up 3 bases, with 18 bases separating them. This CDR3 is CASSLRWGSGNYNEQFF. CDR3 in DNA: TGTGCCAGCAGCTTACGTTGGGGATCGGGGAACTACAATGAGCAGTTCTTC.

The chain recombines TRBV5-4 with TRBJ2-1; D is possibly TRBD2 (5 bases). The CDR3 runs to 16 residues. V lost 1 base and J lost 0, with 11 bases in between. Per germline, CDR1 SGHNT and CDR2 YYREEE (reference sequence). The CDR3 here is CASSLYLGSSYNEQFF. The CDR3 DNA reads as TGTGCCAGCAGCTTGTACCTGGGGAGCTCCTACAATGAGCAGTTCTTC.